This T cell receptor (beta chain) was captured by sequencing in a study of shared clonotypes between healthy human individuals. As for the study in general: Per donor, three plates held CD4 naive cells, three held CD4 memory, two held CD8 naive and one held CD8 memory.

Deletions cut 5 bases from V and 0 bases from J, with 12 bases between. The CDR3 spans 15 residues. Germline CDR1 and CDR2: SEHNR and FQNEAQ (reference sequence). Study-wide findings and caveats: With a few donors compared, around 5% of naive CD4 clonotypes were shared. Investigators expected sequencing depth to affect clonotype sharing among donors. Apart from blood, nothing was sampled; tissue repertoires likely differ.

To note about this clone: Antigen specificity is unknown.

Some clones are missing from TCRdb's copy, which holds only in-frame ones; the method was immunoSEQ multiplex PCR. The repertoire holds some 2.3 million clones, with approximately 95% as singletons. The sequenced material came from naive CD4+ T cells from PBMCs. Subset: CD45RA+ positively selected. The receptor's source is a man aged 18-30 years in good health. Some clones in this sample may be carry-over from other donors' samples. The chain carries TRBV7-9 and TRBJ2-3; D perhaps matches TRBD1 (5 bases). CDR3 coding DNA: TGTGCCAGCAGCATCAGACAGACTAGCACAGATACGCAGTATTTT. Residues: CASSIRQTSTDTQYF.